The 20 T cell receptor beta chains below come from one sample, sequenced in a study of molecular identifiers for immune sequencing clone quantification. TCRdb analysed the PCR reads with MiXCR anew, one entry per CDR3 protein. The profile shows about 89,000 distinct CDR3 sequences, under 20% of them singletons. Sequenced: naive CD8+ T cells from blood, with Jurkat cell RNA spiked in. Subset of the sample: FACS-sorted CD8+CD4-CCR7+CD45RA+ naive T cells. Source of these receptors: a human donor in good health. Some libraries in this study had Jurkat cell RNA spiked in.

This clonotype appeared many times. The chain employs TRBV20-1 and TRBJ2-1; the D is unclear. CDR3 length: 14 amino acids. Germline V gives CDR1 DFQATT, CDR2 SNEGSKA (reference sequence). The V end lost 1 base, the J end lost 0 bases, and 7 bases lay between the germline ends. In nucleotides, the CDR3 is TGCAGTGCTAGAGTGTCCAGCTCCTACAATGAGCAGTTCTTC. This codes for CSARVSSSYNEQFF.

This clonotype was observed at least ten times. This chain uses TRBV28 with TRBJ2-5; D is undetermined. V lost 2 bases and J lost 1, with 8 bases in between. The CDR3 runs 14 residues. Germline lookup yields CDR1 MDHEN and CDR2 SYDVKM. The CDR3 is CASSLEGRQETQYF. The CDR3, as DNA: TGTGCCAGCAGTTTAGAAGGCCGCCAAGAGACCCAGTACTTC.

At least ten counts were recorded for this clonotype. V gene TRBV9 combines with J gene TRBJ2-7; a possible D gene is TRBD1 (6 bases). Germline loops: CDR1 SGDLS, CDR2 YYNGEE. The CDR3 consists of 14 residues. The V end was cut by 0 bases, the J end by 3 bases, with 10 bases between. The CDR3: CASSVGDNNYEQYF. CDR3 in DNA: TGTGCCAGCAGCGTAGGGGACAACAACTACGAGCAGTACTTC.

Regarding this clonotype: With a much larger clone just one base away, this may be a read error. The chain combines TRBV29-1 with TRBJ2-2, with D tentatively TRBD2 (5 bases). Per the germline V gene, CDR1 is SQVTM and CDR2 is ANQGSEA. The CDR3 consists of 11 residues. The CDR3 coding sequence is TGCAGCGTTGTGTCCACCGGGGAGCTGTCTTTT. Translation: CSVVSTGELSF.

There are many counts of this clonotype. The genes are TRBV15 and TRBJ2-7; 11 bases align to TRBD2. The CDR3 is 15 amino acids. V lost 4 bases, J lost 4 bases, and 6 bases stayed unmatched. Germline assignment: CDR1 LNHNV and CDR2 YYDKDF (reference sequence). The CDR3 loop is CATSIVAGGGYEQYF. Here the CDR3 DNA reads TGTGCCACCAGCATCGTAGCGGGAGGGGGTTACGAGCAGTACTTC. Full variable domain (remainder filled in from reference TRBV15 and TRBJ2-7): DAMVIQNPRYQVTQFGKPVTLSCSQTLNHNVMYWYQQKSSQAPKLLFHYYDKDFNNEADTPDNFQSRRPNTSFCFLDIRSPGLGDTAMYLCATSIVAGGGYEQYFGPGTRLTVT.

To note about this clonotype: No conserved phenylalanine or tryptophan ends this CDR3, so it is likely a read error. The chain combines TRBV30 with TRBJ2-3; 7 bases are a match to TRBD2. Trimming cost V 5 bases and J 4 bases; bases outside gene matches: 6. The CDR3 has 13 amino acids. Germline CDR1 GTSNPN, CDR2 SVGIG (reference sequence). In DNA form, the CDR3 reads TGTGCCTGGGGTGCCGCGGGAGCAGATACGCAGTATTCT. Translation: CAWGAAGADTQYS.

A note on this clonotype: This may arise from a read error, as a much more abundant clone is one base away. The rearrangement uses TRBV4-1 and TRBJ2-7; unclear D gene. The CDR3 has 14 residues. From germline, CDR1 is MGHRA and CDR2 YSYEKL. This CDR3 reads CAGSQLSGAYEQYF. The DNA of the CDR3 is TGCGCCGGCAGCCAACTCAGTGGGGCCTACGAGCAGTACTTC.

This clonotype was counted at least ten times. The chain is built from TRBV28 and TRBJ1-1; 8 bases are a match to TRBD1. V lost 6 bases to trimming and J lost 5 bases; unmatched junction nucleotides: 8. The CDR3 consists of 14 residues. CDR1 is MDHEN and CDR2 is SYDVKM in the germline V gene. The CDR3 is CASSSDREGTEAFF. The CDR3 nucleotides are TGTGCCAGCAGCTCGGACAGGGAGGGTACTGAAGCTTTCTTT.

This clonotype was found many times. The chain combines TRBV6-2 or TRBV6-3 with TRBJ2-3; D is ambiguous. Germline V lookup: CDR1 MNHEY, CDR2 SVGEGT. The V gene lost 3 bases and the J gene lost 0 bases, with 4 bases spanning the gap. There are 13 residues in the CDR3. This CDR3 reads CASSYTSTDTQYF. The CDR3 DNA reads as TGTGCCAGCAGTTATACTAGCACAGATACGCAGTATTTT.

In regard to this clonotype: A clone one base away is much larger, so this may be a read error. J is TRBJ2-5 and V is TRBV15; D is ambiguous. Per the germline V gene, CDR1 is LNHNV and CDR2 is YYDKDF (reference sequence). The CDR3 is 14 residues long. The CDR3 here is CATSSRPFHATQCF. The CDR3 bases are TGTGCCACCAGTAGTCGTCCGTTTCATGCGACCCAGTGCTTC.

This clonotype was seen at least ten times. This sequence joins TRBV20-1 and TRBJ2-7; D is perhaps TRBD1 (5 bases). CDR1 is DFQATT, CDR2 SNEGSKA, per germline (reference sequence). This CDR3 is built from 15 residues. V lost 0 bases and J lost 2, with 14 bases in between. CDR3 bases: TGCAGTGCTAGAGATCTTGAGACAGCTACCTACGAGCAGTACTTC. Its protein is CSARDLETATYEQYF.

This clonotype was recorded at least ten times. The rearrangement joins TRBV4-2 to TRBJ2-3; D gene unclear. Trimming left V 2 bases short and J 2 bases short, with 5 bases between. Germline V gives CDR1 LGHNA, CDR2 YNFKEQ. The CDR3 has 13 residues. The CDR3 spells CASSQFITDTQYF. The CDR3 DNA reads as TGTGCCAGCAGCCAATTCATCACAGATACGCAGTATTTT.

This clonotype was detected many times. V is TRBV11-2 and J is TRBJ2-2, with 9 nucleotides matching TRBD1. V lost 10 bases and J lost 4; bases outside the gene matches: 7. Germline assignment: CDR1 SGHAT and CDR2 FQNNGV. This CDR3 comprises 14 residues. The CDR3 DNA follows: TGTGCCATCCTGGAGGGACAGGGCACCGGGGAGCTGTTTTTT. Translated: CAILEGQGTGELFF.

In its sample, this clonotype was seen many times. J is TRBJ1-5 and V is TRBV7-2; perhaps TRBD1 as D (5 bases). Germline CDR1 SGHTA, CDR2 FQGNSA. V was clipped by 1 base and J by 7 bases, with 8 bases between them. The CDR3 is made up of 13 amino acids. The CDR3 is CASSLGGDQPQHF. CDR3 DNA sequence: TGTGCCAGCAGCTTAGGGGGCGACCAGCCCCAGCATTTT.

The table lists this clonotype with many counts. The rearrangement joins TRBV5-8 to TRBJ2-5; no clear D. The ends were cut back, 4 bases at V and 4 bases at J, with 2 bases in the middle. The germline gives CDR1 SGHTS, CDR2 YDEGEE. CDR3 length equals 10 residues. CDR3 in DNA: TGTGCCAGCAGCGTAGAGACCCAGTACTTC. It translates to CASSVETQYF.

This clonotype came up many times. The V gene is TRBV20-1, the J gene TRBJ2-6; no reliable D call. The CDR3 is 14 residues long. Germline CDR1 DFQATT, CDR2 SNEGSKA (reference sequence). V gave up 0 bases and J gave up 4 bases, with 7 bases separating them. CDR3: CSARDMSGANVLTF. In DNA form, the CDR3 reads TGCAGTGCTAGAGATATGTCCGGGGCCAACGTCCTGACTTTC.

For this clonotype: A much larger clone sits a single nucleotide away, making a read error possible. The rearrangement links TRBV6-5 to TRBJ2-5; 8 bases match TRBD2. The germline gives CDR1 MNHEY, CDR2 SVGAGI. The CDR3 extends over 19 amino acids. The CDR3 nucleotides are TGTGCCAGCAGTCACTCGTCATCGGCTACACTAGCGGATCAAGAGACCCAGTACTTC. Amino acids: CASSHSSSATLADQETQYF.

This clonotype has a count of ten or more. The chain has TRBV7-3 and TRBJ2-3; the match to TRBD2 covers 7 bases. The CDR3 is 19 amino acids. The trim removed 0 bases at V and 2 bases at J, leaving 14 bases unmatched. Per germline, CDR1 SGHTA and CDR2 FQGTGA. The CDR3 region has the DNA TGTGCCAGCAGCTTAACCCCGCGTGGGCGAGCGGGATTCACAGATACGCAGTATTTT. Residues: CASSLTPRGRAGFTDTQYF.

This clonotype was counted ten times or more. V usage is TRBV20-1 and J usage is TRBJ2-2; weak D call: TRBD1 (6 bases). V shed 6 bases and J shed 1 base, with 15 bases lying between them. Per germline, CDR1 DFQATT and CDR2 SNEGSKA (reference sequence). The CDR3 totals 15 residues. DNA of the CDR3: TGCAGTGCCCCACAGGGAGTTGAGAACACCGGGGAGCTGTTTTTT. Encoded protein: CSAPQGVENTGELFF.

This clonotype was observed at least ten times. V gene TRBV9 combines with J gene TRBJ2-2; D not certain. The V gene lost 3 bases and the J gene lost 6 bases, with 6 bases spanning the gap. Germline loops: CDR1 SGDLS, CDR2 YYNGEE. The CDR3 sequence is 12 residues long. The CDR3 sequence is CASSGSAGELFF. The DNA for the CDR3 is TGTGCCAGCAGCGGTTCGGCCGGGGAGCTGTTTTTT.